The clone carrying this T cell receptor beta chain has a handful of counts. Its antigen remains unknown. The CDR3 is made up of 13 amino acids. The germline CDR1 and CDR2 sequences are SGHAT and FQNNGV. With V trimmed by 7 bases and J by 1 base, 3 bases remained unmatched. The entry originates in a study of cytomegalovirus exposure and HLA in healthy donors. Healthy donors of bone marrow made up the group. Primers included in the PCR were 60 Vbeta and 13 Jbeta primers. Clones were sequenced by immunoSEQ multiplex PCR, and TCRdb holds only the in-frame ones, with some missing. The sample contains about 93,000 clones, 70% to 85% of which appear only once. Study-wide results and limits: There was a cluster of highly shared sequence variants that was likely a sequencing artifact. Presence/absence analyses assumed roughly uniform sequencing depth across donors, which may not hold. Earlier analysis looked at TCR beta V segments, and most were productive about 87% or about 30% of the time.

The V and J genes are TRBV11-2 and TRBJ2-7; 8 bases match TRBD1. The sequence derives from a man aged 45 to 65 in good health and CMV-seronegative. Sequenced: PBMCs. The CDR3 region is CASTRQGSYEQYF. The CDR3 DNA sequence: TGTGCCAGCACCCGACAGGGGTCCTACGAGCAGTACTTC.